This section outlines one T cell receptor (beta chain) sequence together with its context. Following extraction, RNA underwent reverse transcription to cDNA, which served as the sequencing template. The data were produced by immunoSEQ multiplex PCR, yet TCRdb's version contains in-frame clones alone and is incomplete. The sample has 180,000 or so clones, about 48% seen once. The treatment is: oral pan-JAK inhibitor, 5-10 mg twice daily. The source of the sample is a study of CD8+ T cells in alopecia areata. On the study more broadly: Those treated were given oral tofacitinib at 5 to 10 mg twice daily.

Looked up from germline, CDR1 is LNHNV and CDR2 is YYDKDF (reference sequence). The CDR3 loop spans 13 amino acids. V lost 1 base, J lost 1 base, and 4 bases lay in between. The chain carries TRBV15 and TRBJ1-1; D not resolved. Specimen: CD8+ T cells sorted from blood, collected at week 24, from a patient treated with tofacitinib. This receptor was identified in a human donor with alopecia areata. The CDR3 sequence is CATSRVENTEAFF. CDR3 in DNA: TGTGCCACCAGCAGAGTGGAGAACACTGAAGCTTTCTTT.